One sample yielded the 23 T cell receptor beta chains listed below, sequenced in a study of response to subunit inactivated influenza vaccine. Using its own MiXCR run on the RT-PCR reads, TCRdb lists one record per CDR3 protein. The sample includes about 240,000 distinct CDR3 sequences, 12% seen only once; the top ten take 7.8%. This sample comprised non-naive T cells sorted from PBMCs, obtained approximately 15 days before vaccination. The origin of the receptors is a man aged 45 to 65 who received an inactivated influenza vaccine.

The CDR3, as DNA: TGTGCCTGGAGAATAGGGGACCAGCGGATGGACACCTTC. As protein: CAWRIGDQRMDTF. The chain employs TRBV30 and TRBJ1-2; tentative D call: TRBD1 (5 bases). CDR1 GTSNPN and CDR2 SVGIG come from the germline V gene (reference sequence). The CDR3 contains 13 residues. V shed 3 bases and J shed 12 bases, with 20 bases lying between them.

This chain joins TRBV28 and TRBJ1-5, with 9 bases identical to TRBD1. The CDR3 spans 13 residues. Looked up from germline, CDR1 is MDHEN and CDR2 is SYDVKM. Trimming removed 6 bases from V and 8 bases from J; junction bases left unmatched: 5. Here the CDR3 DNA reads TGTGCCAGCAGCCGCGACAGGGGGGAGCCCCAGCATTTT. Residues: CASSRDRGEPQHF.

J is TRBJ2-7 and V is TRBV20-1, with D tentatively TRBD1 or TRBD2 (5 bases each). The V end was cut by 1 base, the J end by 7 bases, with 26 bases between. CDR3 size: 17 residues. From germline, CDR1 is DFQATT and CDR2 SNEGSKA (reference sequence). CDR3 in amino acids: CSARVLGAGLTIWEQYF. DNA for the CDR3: TGCAGTGCTAGAGTTTTAGGGGCCGGACTGACTATATGGGAGCAGTACTTC.

Only a few counts were recorded for this clonotype. This rearrangement joins TRBV20-1 to TRBJ1-5, with D perhaps TRBD1 (5 bases). CDR1 and CDR2 from the germline V gene are DFQATT and SNEGSKA (reference sequence). V was cut by 3 bases and J by 3 bases, with 9 bases left in between. This CDR3 has 13 amino acids. DNA of the CDR3: TGCAGTGCTAGTCGGGGCATCAATCAGCCCCAGCATTTT. Translation gives CSASRGINQPQHF.

The chain recombines TRBV7-2 with TRBJ2-7; maybe TRBD2 (6 bases). Trimming took 5 bases from V and 5 from J, leaving 10 bases between them. The germline CDR1 and CDR2 sequences are SGHTA and FQGNSA. This CDR3 is 12 amino acids long. In DNA form, the CDR3 reads TGTGCCAGCAGCCCGGGACTCCACGAGCAGTACTTC. Protein product: CASSPGLHEQYF.

A few counts support this clonotype. The chain uses TRBV2 and TRBJ1-4; D remains unclear. The germline gives CDR1 SNHLY, CDR2 FYNNEI. The CDR3 has 14 residues. Trimming took 5 bases from V and 7 from J, leaving 14 bases between them. Here the CDR3 DNA reads TGTGCCAGCAGTCGATCGGCCTTGCGTGAAAAACTGTTTTTT. The encoded protein is CASSRSALREKLFF.

This clonotype was seen many times. The junction departs from germline at one end; a sequencing error may be responsible. V is TRBV6-2 or TRBV6-3 and J is TRBJ2-1; D call uncertain. Germline V lookup: CDR1 MNHEY, CDR2 SVGEGT. The CDR3 contains 12 residues. The CDR3 sequence: CASSPYYDEQFF. CDR3 coding DNA: TGTGCCAGCAGCCCATACTACGATGAGCAGTTCTTC.

This clonotype was observed a few times. The J gene is TRBJ1-2, the V gene TRBV5-1, with 8 positions matching TRBD1. The ends lost 4 bases at V and 4 bases at J; junction bases unmatched: 9. CDR1 and CDR2 from the germline V gene are SGHRS and YFSETQ. The CDR3 is 15 amino acids. The CDR3 coding sequence is TGCGCCAGCAGCCCGGGGACAGGAGTTCCCTATGGCTACACCTTC. Its translation is CASSPGTGVPYGYTF.

The chain joins TRBV4-3 to TRBJ1-5; D not resolved. Looked up from germline, CDR1 is LGHNA and CDR2 is YSLEER. The CDR3 covers 13 residues. Trimming cost V 0 bases and J 7 bases, with 7 bases left between them. The CDR3 nucleotides read TGCGCCAGCAGCCAAGAATTGGGACAGCCCCAGCATTTT. This codes for CASSQELGQPQHF.

This chain joins TRBV11-2 and TRBJ2-3; TRBD2 matches at 7 bases. The CDR3 consists of 14 residues. CDR1 and CDR2 (germline): SGHAT, FQNNGV. Trimming cost V 6 bases and J 1 base; bases outside gene matches: 4. For the CDR3, the DNA is TGTGCCAGCAGGGAGCGGGGCCGCACAGATACGCAGTATTTT. Its translation: CASRERGRTDTQYF.

This sequence joins TRBV20-1 and TRBJ2-7; D possibly uses TRBD1 or TRBD2 (5 bases each). This CDR3 has 13 amino acids. The V end was cut by 0 bases, the J end by 5 bases, with 11 bases between. The germline V gene encodes CDR1 DFQATT and CDR2 SNEGSKA (reference sequence). CDR3 in amino acids: CSARDGGRDEQYF. The CDR3 nucleotides are TGCAGTGCTAGAGATGGGGGTAGGGACGAGCAGTACTTC.

V and J are TRBV7-9 and TRBJ2-7; D unresolved. Germline lookup yields CDR1 SEHNR and CDR2 FQNEAQ (reference sequence). Trimming cost V 5 bases and J 5 bases, with 10 bases left between them. The CDR3 totals 12 residues. The CDR3 DNA is TGTGCCAGCAGCCTCCGACGGGACGAGCAGTACTTC. It yields the protein CASSLRRDEQYF. Based on the CDR3 plus reference TRBV7-9 and TRBJ2-7, the full variable domain is DTGVSQNPRHKITKRGQNVTFRCDPISEHNRLYWYRQTLGQGPEFLTYFQNEAQLEKSRLLSDRFSAERPKGSFSTLEIQRTEQGDSAMYLCASSLRRDEQYFGPGTRLTVT.

This clonotype has a handful of counts. V usage is TRBV20-1 and J usage is TRBJ2-5, with TRBD2 as a possible D gene (6 bases). Germline loops: CDR1 DFQATT, CDR2 SNEGSKA (reference sequence). The germline V and J ends were trimmed by 2 bases and 3 bases, with 7 bases remaining between them. This CDR3 region has 12 residues. The DNA for the CDR3 is TGCAGTGCTAGACCGGGGGAAGAGACCCAGTACTTC. Translation: CSARPGEETQYF.

The genes are TRBV10-3 and TRBJ2-1, with D hard to call. This CDR3 comprises 15 residues. Germline V CDR1 and CDR2: ENHRY, SYGVKD. With 0 bases removed from V and 0 bases from J, the gap between germline ends came to 6 bases. The CDR3: CAISESRSSYNEQFF. The CDR3 DNA reads TGTGCCATCAGTGAGTCGAGGAGCTCCTACAATGAGCAGTTCTTC.

V is TRBV6-5 and J is TRBJ1-1; D gene uncertain. The CDR3 length is 14 residues. The germline gives CDR1 MNHEY, CDR2 SVGAGI. V was pared by 4 bases and J by 0 bases, with 9 bases between. The CDR3 DNA reads TGTGCCAGCAGTTTGGAGGAGCTGAACACTGAAGCTTTCTTT. It encodes CASSLEELNTEAFF.

The rearrangement joins TRBV4-3 to TRBJ1-6; D is possibly TRBD1 (6 bases). The CDR3 length is 15 residues. Germline V gene sequence: CDR1 LGHNA, CDR2 YSLEER. V dropped 3 bases and J dropped 3 bases, with 9 bases sitting between them. The DNA for the CDR3 is TGCGCCAGCAGCCAGATACAGGGCTATAATTCACCCCTCCACTTT. Its translation is CASSQIQGYNSPLHF.

This clonotype was seen ten or more times. This rearrangement joins TRBV6-2 or TRBV6-3 to TRBJ1-5; D is undetermined. Germline-derived CDR1 and CDR2 are MNHEY and SVGEGT. CDR3 length: 14 amino acids. Trimming took 5 bases from V and 2 from J, leaving 10 bases between them. CDR3 region: CASSREGGNQPQHF. Here the CDR3 DNA reads TGTGCCAGCAGTCGGGAAGGTGGCAATCAGCCCCAGCATTTT.

The chain is built from TRBV6-5 and TRBJ2-7; D is unclear. V was pared by 0 bases and J by 3 bases, with 9 bases between. The CDR3 is made up of 14 amino acids. The germline V gene has CDR1 MNHEY and CDR2 SVGAGI. DNA for the CDR3: TGTGCCAGCAGTTACTCTCCCAGAAACTACGAGCAGTACTTC. Its translation: CASSYSPRNYEQYF.

As for this clonotype: A junction boundary mismatches the germline segment, possibly from a read error. This chain joins TRBV20-1 and TRBJ1-6, with a weak D call TRBD1 (5 bases). Germline V gives CDR1 DFQATT, CDR2 SNEGSKA (reference sequence). This CDR3 has 13 residues. CDR3 DNA: TGCAGTGCTAACCGGGACGGTAATTCACCCCTCCAATTT. Translated: CSANRDGNSPLQF.

This clonotype was picked up a small number of times. The chain links TRBV28 to TRBJ2-1, with D possibly matching TRBD1 (6 bases). Germline V gene sequence: CDR1 MDHEN, CDR2 SYDVKM. This CDR3 comprises 18 residues. The V and J ends lost 4 bases and 6 bases respectively, with 25 bases between them. The CDR3 protein is CASSSRTVGWGLSNEQFF. The CDR3 nucleotides read TGTGCCAGCAGTTCGCGGACAGTAGGGTGGGGGTTAAGCAATGAGCAGTTCTTC.

This chain uses TRBV20-1 with TRBJ2-5, with D possibly TRBD2 on 6 matching bases. Germline CDR1 DFQATT, CDR2 SNEGSKA (reference sequence). V lost 6 bases to trimming and J lost 0 bases, with 23 bases between them. CDR3 size: 17 residues. DNA of the CDR3: TGCAGTGCCCTAATGGGATGGTGGGGGGAGTACCAAGAGACCCAGTACTTC. This sequence encodes CSALMGWWGEYQETQYF.

The J gene is TRBJ2-7, the V gene TRBV20-1; 16 bases map to TRBD2. The germline CDR1 and CDR2 sequences are DFQATT and SNEGSKA (reference sequence). V lost 3 bases, J lost 4 bases, and 6 bases stayed unmatched. CDR3 length equals 16 residues. The CDR3: CSARGLAGGTGYEQYF. DNA of the CDR3: TGCAGTGCTAGGGGACTAGCGGGAGGGACCGGATACGAGCAGTACTTC.

In this sample, this clonotype turned up many times. The V gene is TRBV12-3 or TRBV12-4, the J gene TRBJ1-6; no firm D call. CDR3 length: 13 residues. The germline V and J ends were trimmed by 7 bases and 10 bases, with 14 bases remaining between them. The CDR3 region is CASNSYLSSPLHF. The DNA for the CDR3 is TGTGCCAGCAACTCCTATTTGAGCTCACCCCTCCACTTT.